This TCR beta chain was documented in a study of cytomegalovirus exposure and HLA in healthy donors. This clone has a handful of counts. Other DNA variants within this sample encode the same CDR3. PCR amplification relied on 60 Vbeta primers (plus 13 Jbeta primers). Profiled with immunoSEQ multiplex PCR; TCRdb holds only in-frame clones, not every one. The sample lists about 37,000 clones, 81% seen once, with about a tenth in the top ten. This CDR3 has 12 residues. Germline V lookup: CDR1 MNHNS, CDR2 SASEGT. The germline V and J ends were trimmed by 10 bases and 0 bases, with 7 bases remaining between them.

The sequence came from a woman aged 35 to 49 in good health and CMV-seronegative. The chain links TRBV6-1 to TRBJ1-5; no firm D call. Sequenced material: PBMCs. CDR3 region: CAISLSNQPQHF. The CDR3 DNA sequence: TGTGCCATTTCACTTAGCAATCAGCCCCAGCATTTT.